The 26 T cell receptor beta chains below all came from one sample that was sequenced in a study of blood T cell repertoires in COVID-19. Data came from immunoSEQ multiplex PCR; TCRdb stores just in-frame clones and leaves some out. The sample holds under 300,000 clones, about nine tenths seen once. Source material: peripheral blood. The receptors come from a man aged 45 to 65 with acute or convalescent COVID-19.

This chain connects TRBV20-1 to TRBJ2-7; D ambiguous. The CDR3 spans 11 residues. Germline V gene sequence: CDR1 DFQATT, CDR2 SNEGSKA (reference sequence). V shed 4 bases and J shed 6 bases, with 10 bases lying between them. DNA of the CDR3: TGCAGTGCTAAGAGTGGTTTCGAGCAGTACTTC. Translated: CSAKSGFEQYF.

V usage is TRBV29-1 and J usage is TRBJ2-1; tentatively, D is TRBD2 (6 bases). The CDR3 loop spans 15 amino acids. V was cut by 4 bases and J by 5 bases, with 18 bases left in between. Germline V gene lookup returns CDR1 SQVTM and CDR2 ANQGSEA. The CDR3 here is CSVVGNTGTHNEQFF. As DNA, the CDR3 is TGCAGCGTTGTGGGGAATACCGGGACTCACAATGAGCAGTTCTTC.

This clone was counted a few times. The rearrangement joins TRBV13 to TRBJ1-2, with a weak D call TRBD1 (5 bases). The CDR3 consists of 15 residues. V lost 4 bases to trimming and J lost 3 bases, with 15 bases between them. Germline values: CDR1 PRHDT, CDR2 FYEKMQ (reference sequence). CDR3 loop: CASSSRGWLYYGYTF. DNA for the CDR3: TGTGCCAGCAGCTCCCGGGGGTGGCTTTACTATGGCTACACCTTC.

V is TRBV5-5 and J is TRBJ2-7; TRBD1 matches 7 bases. The germline CDR1 and CDR2 sequences are SGHKS and YYEKEE (reference sequence). V lost 4 bases and J lost 2; bases outside the gene matches: 12. The CDR3 covers 16 residues. DNA for the CDR3: TGTGCCAGCAGCCTGACCCGGGACAGCGCGCCCTACGAGCAGTACTTC. It is translated as CASSLTRDSAPYEQYF.

This sequence joins TRBV11-2 and TRBJ1-1; D perhaps matches TRBD1 (5 bases). Germline CDR1 and CDR2: SGHAT and FQNNGV. Trimming pared 1 base from V and 1 base from J, leaving 22 bases between. This CDR3 is 19 amino acids long. CDR3 DNA sequence: TGTGCCAGCAGCTTAGTCGGATTTATGTCGGGGGAAGGGAACACTGAAGCTTTCTTT. It yields the protein CASSLVGFMSGEGNTEAFF.

This chain links TRBV29-1 with TRBJ1-2; perhaps TRBD1 as D (5 bases). CDR1 SQVTM and CDR2 ANQGSEA come from the germline V gene. V was trimmed by 4 bases and J by 4 bases, leaving 13 bases between them. The CDR3 loop spans 13 amino acids. Here the CDR3 reads CSVGGGEGYGYTF. The CDR3 DNA reads TGCAGCGTTGGTGGGGGGGAGGGCTATGGCTACACCTTC.

The genes are TRBV11-3 and TRBJ2-3, with TRBD2 matching over 9 bases. The CDR3 contains 15 residues. CDR1 is SGHNT, CDR2 YENEEA, per germline. With 1 base clipped from V and 7 bases from J, the junction kept 6 bases outside the gene matches. CDR3 sequence (DNA): TGTGCCAGCAGCTTAGCAGCGGGGGGCCAGTATACGCAGTATTTT. It translates to CASSLAAGGQYTQYF.

With respect to this clone: Relative to the germline gene, one junction end is altered; a read error may explain this. The chain recombines TRBV12-3 or TRBV12-4 with TRBJ2-3; D might be TRBD1 (6 bases). The CDR3 loop spans 11 amino acids. CDR3 protein: CASSFNRERCF. The CDR3 DNA is TGTGCCAGCAGTTTTAACAGGGAACGTTGTTTT.

The chain couples TRBV18 to TRBJ1-1; D is uncertain. Trimming took off 5 bases at V and 11 bases at J, with 15 bases between the two ends. Germline values: CDR1 KGHSH, CDR2 LQKENI. The CDR3 covers 12 residues. CDR3 protein: CASSSTAGTAFF. The DNA for the CDR3 is TGTGCCAGCTCATCAACGGCAGGAACGGCTTTCTTT.

The chain recombines TRBV5-5 with TRBJ2-7; no firm D call. Per the germline V gene, CDR1 is SGHKS and CDR2 is YYEKEE (reference sequence). The CDR3 consists of 14 residues. V was cut by 0 bases and J by 5 bases, with 12 bases left in between. CDR3 region: CASSLEPGMNEQYF. In DNA, the CDR3 is TGTGCCAGCAGCTTGGAGCCGGGTATGAACGAGCAGTACTTC.

The V and J genes are TRBV7-2 and TRBJ2-1; 8 nucleotides agree with TRBD1. The junction had 2 bases not matched to a gene; V was cut back by 0 bases and J by 4 bases. This CDR3 comprises 15 residues. CDR1 and CDR2 from the germline V gene are SGHTA and FQGNSA. The CDR3 DNA reads TGTGCCAGCAGCTTAGCACAGGGGGTGTACAATGAGCAGTTCTTC. Translating it yields CASSLAQGVYNEQFF.

The chain is built from TRBV10-1 and TRBJ1-5; TRBD1 is a possible D gene (5 bases). From germline, CDR1 is WNHNN and CDR2 SYGVQD (reference sequence). The CDR3 runs to 13 residues. V lost 3 bases to trimming and J lost 7 bases, with 10 bases between them. CDR3 amino acids: CASSDRVGQPQHF. DNA for the CDR3: TGCGCCAGCAGTGACAGGGTGGGGCAGCCCCAGCATTTT.

V gene TRBV14 combines with J gene TRBJ2-3; 10 bases map to TRBD1. V gave up 4 bases and J gave up 8 bases; unmatched junction bases: 9. CDR1 SGHDN and CDR2 FVKESK come from the germline V gene. The CDR3 has 15 amino acids. The CDR3 spells CASSPLSGTGATQYF. Written as DNA, the CDR3 is TGTGCCAGCAGCCCCCTTTCCGGGACAGGGGCTACGCAGTATTTT.

This clone has only one observation. One end of the junction fails to match germline, which may point to a read error. CDR3 coding DNA: TGTGCCAGCAGTCCGGGGACATCCCAAGTGCCGTTT. This codes for CASSPGTSQVPF. The rearrangement joins TRBV12-3 or TRBV12-4 to TRBJ1-1, with D perhaps matching TRBD1 (6 bases). The CDR3 is 12 residues long.

This chain joins TRBV18 and TRBJ1-1; D remains ambiguous. CDR3 length: 13 residues. The V gene lost 3 bases and the J gene lost 0 bases, with 5 bases spanning the gap. CDR1 is KGHSH, CDR2 LQKENI, per germline. CDR3 sequence: CASSPEVNTEAFF. In DNA, the CDR3 is TGTGCCAGCTCACCTGAGGTGAACACTGAAGCTTTCTTT.

The V call is TRBV14, the J call TRBJ1-2; D unclear. Germline-derived CDR1 and CDR2 are SGHDN and FVKESK. The CDR3 contains 13 residues. V was trimmed by 0 bases and J by 8 bases, leaving 10 bases between them. The CDR3 sequence: CASSQDAIWGYTF. CDR3 coding DNA: TGTGCCAGCAGCCAAGATGCGATTTGGGGCTACACCTTC.

The CDR3 DNA reads as TGTGCCAGTAGTATGGGGGCAGCCTACGAGCAGTACTTC. Its translation is CASSMGAAYEQYF. The rearrangement uses TRBV19 and TRBJ2-7; D might be TRBD1 (6 bases). This CDR3 has 13 residues. Germline CDR1 LNHDA, CDR2 SQIVND (reference sequence). V was clipped by 3 bases and J by 2 bases, with 8 bases between them.

The rearrangement uses TRBV10-2 and TRBJ1-2; 8 bases fit TRBD1. Trimming cost V 7 bases and J 4 bases; bases outside gene matches: 5. Germline values: CDR1 WSHSY, CDR2 SAAADI. The CDR3 runs to 13 residues. The DNA for the CDR3 is TGCGCCAGCAACCAGGGGGCAGGCTATGGCTACACCTTC. Translating it yields CASNQGAGYGYTF.

The chain combines TRBV19 with TRBJ2-1; 9 nucleotides agree with TRBD2. This CDR3 has 15 residues. V trimming: 2 bases; J trimming: 5 bases; junction bases outside the gene matches: 4. From germline, CDR1 is LNHDA and CDR2 SQIVND (reference sequence). The CDR3 DNA reads as TGTGCCAGTAGTATAATACTAGCGGGTCACAATGAGCAGTTCTTC. This translates into CASSIILAGHNEQFF.

This sequence joins TRBV11-3 and TRBJ2-1; no reliable D call. The V and J ends lost 0 bases and 0 bases respectively, with 12 bases between them. Germline V CDR1 and CDR2: SGHNT, YENEEA. This CDR3 has 17 residues. CDR3 nucleotide sequence: TGTGCCAGCAGCTTAGATGTAGGCAGGTACTCCTACAATGAGCAGTTCTTC. Protein sequence: CASSLDVGRYSYNEQFF.

The gene calls are TRBV19 and TRBJ1-3; D is undetermined. Trimming pared 5 bases from V and 4 bases from J, leaving 9 bases between. The CDR3 runs 13 residues. Looked up from germline, CDR1 is LNHDA and CDR2 is SQIVND (reference sequence). CDR3 protein: CASSGGGGNTIYF. CDR3 bases: TGTGCCAGTAGTGGCGGAGGGGGAAACACCATATATTTT.

The chain is built from TRBV6-5 and TRBJ2-3; no reliable D call. The CDR3 runs 11 residues. Germline values: CDR1 MNHEY, CDR2 SVGAGI. V was trimmed by 8 bases and J by 5 bases, leaving 8 bases between them. The CDR3 reads CASPAGDTQYF. CDR3 in DNA: TGTGCCAGCCCGGCAGGAGATACGCAGTATTTT.

A single count supports this clone. The V gene is TRBV5-1, the J gene TRBJ2-7; a possible D gene is TRBD2 (6 bases). This CDR3 is built from 16 residues. The V gene lost 0 bases and the J gene lost 0 bases, with 13 bases spanning the gap. Germline V gene data show CDR1 as SGHRS and CDR2 as YFSETQ. The CDR3: CASSLASSVPSYEQYF. CDR3 in DNA: TGCGCCAGCAGCTTGGCCTCTAGCGTCCCCTCCTACGAGCAGTACTTC.

The count of this clone is one. V and J are TRBV7-9 and TRBJ2-3; the match to TRBD2 covers 9 bases. Trimming at V came to 0 bases and at J to 5 bases, leaving 9 bases not matched to a gene. The CDR3 length is 17 residues. Germline V lookup: CDR1 SEHNR, CDR2 FQNEAQ (reference sequence). CDR3 protein: CASSLALRGGSVDTQYF. The CDR3 coding sequence is TGTGCCAGCAGCTTAGCGTTGCGGGGGGGCTCGGTAGATACGCAGTATTTT.

The rearrangement uses TRBV10-3 and TRBJ1-2, with TRBD1 matching over 7 bases. The CDR3 spans 13 residues. V lost 6 bases, J lost 2 bases, and 3 bases stayed unmatched. In germline, CDR1 is ENHRY, CDR2 SYGVKD. CDR3 sequence: CAIRRDSNYGYTF. As DNA, the CDR3 is TGTGCCATCAGAAGGGACAGCAACTATGGCTACACCTTC.

A few counts support this clone. This rearrangement joins TRBV2 to TRBJ2-2, with D maybe TRBD2 (5 bases). CDR3 length: 16 amino acids. Germline V gives CDR1 SNHLY, CDR2 FYNNEI. V was trimmed by 4 bases and J by 0 bases, leaving 12 bases between them. This chain's CDR3 is CASSGPAGANTGELFF. CDR3 nucleotides: TGTGCCAGCAGTGGCCCCGCCGGGGCGAACACCGGGGAGCTGTTTTTT. Together with reference TRBV2 and TRBJ2-2, the CDR3 gives the full variable domain: EPEVTQTPSHQVTQMGQEVILRCVPISNHLYFYWYRQILGQKVEFLVSFYNNEISEKSEIFDDQFSVERPDGSNFTLKIRSTKLEDSAMYFCASSGPAGANTGELFFGEGSRLTVL.